The following is a T cell receptor (beta chain) sequence with its context. This sample is part of a study of blood T cell dynamics during melanoma immunotherapy. Time point here: week 3, after first cycle of checkpoint inhibitor. Trimming removed 1 base from V and 3 bases from J, with 14 bases in between. CDR1 is SGHDN, CDR2 FVKESK, per germline. The length of the CDR3 is 16 residues. Data came from immunoSEQ multiplex PCR; TCRdb stores just in-frame clones and leaves some out. The table has about 4,300 clones, 60% to 85% seen once; the top ten hold approximately 55%. The clonotype comes from a human donor with melanoma. The chain combines TRBV14 with TRBJ2-3; possibly TRBD1 or TRBD2 for D (5 bases each). The sample here was blood, taken from a patient treated with checkpoint blockade. CDR3 region: CASSQGRGEMTDTQYF. The CDR3 nucleotides read TGTGCCAGCAGCCAAGGGCGAGGGGAGATGACAGATACGCAGTATTTT.